This T cell receptor (beta chain) came from a study of CD8 T cells in ankylosing spondylitis (dated 2017 in TCRdb). In the study overall: The study set out to find disease-linked TCR variants by profiling T cell receptor beta repertoires in ankylosing spondylitis patients and healthy donors. In total, the full study cohort was made up of 85 to 140 healthy donors and roughly 27 ankylosing spondylitis patients. Samples of peripheral blood were taken, and for ankylosing spondylitis patients, synovial fluid was collected as well. Beyond this particular receptor, the publication reports: Some motif variants had previously been reported in the synovial fluid and blood of reactive arthritis patients, which suggests shared mechanisms of disease initiation. Blood from ankylosing spondylitis patients appeared to be characterized by a TCR beta motif made up of under ten highly homologous amino acid variants. The disease-linked clones were reported as significantly enriched in matched synovial fluid samples from ankylosing spondylitis patients. A CD8+ phenotype was shown by the disease-linked clones, which were found at relatively low frequencies in peripheral blood.

V and J lose 5 bases and 14 bases, and a span of 16 bases separates them. The CDR3 spans 12 residues, from the cysteine through the phenylalanine. The read is trimmed to its CDR3 DNA, 36 bases read in frame from base 1. To note about this clonotype: It has no known antigen specificity. Per-base qualities were not stored, and no clone one base away is much larger.

Sequencing relied on an Illumina HiSeq 2500. TCR beta libraries were prepared by quantitative 5'-RACE with molecular barcodes. Concerning the study's data processing: To identify disease-linked TCR variants, a new computational method was used, one built on a probabilistic model of VDJ rearrangement. TCRdb handled the public reads itself, with Q25 trimming in fastp and clone calling in MiXCR, and kept productive beta chains. Rows matching on CDR3 protein sequence are summarized as one entry with the most common DNA and genes. Clone size and V and J calls follow TCRdb, not the original study. A total of 250,000 or so distinct CDR3 sequences appear in this sample, roughly a quarter of them only once. 0.5% to 0.65% of the sample rests with the top ten.

The receptor chain draws on TRBV12-3 or TRBV12-4 and TRBJ2-1; confidence is insufficient to name the D gene. The source of this sequence is a male donor with ankylosing spondylitis or in good health (not recorded which). Sequencing input: blood, either unsorted or a sorted T cell fraction (not recorded which). The CDR3 reads as follows: CASSQSPLSKFF. The DNA reads TGTGCCAGCAGTCAATCTCCCCTCAGCAAGTTCTTC.